The 27 T cell receptor beta chains reported below all come from one sample, sequenced in a study of blood T cell repertoires in COVID-19. Assay used: immunoSEQ multiplex PCR; TCRdb lists only in-frame clones, some missing. Among roughly 160,000 clones listed, more than 65% were seen once. Sequences were obtained from peripheral blood. These receptors came from a woman of 80 years or more with active or convalescent COVID-19.

The CDR3 nucleotides read TGTGCCAGCTCACCCTCGGGACAGGGGAACGCTCAGCCCCAGCATTTT. It translates to CASSPSGQGNAQPQHF. This chain uses TRBV18 with TRBJ1-5, with 10 bases aligning to TRBD1. V lost 3 bases, J lost 6 bases, and 8 bases stayed unmatched. Germline CDR1 KGHSH, CDR2 LQKENI. CDR3 length: 16 amino acids. Filled out from reference TRBV18 and TRBJ1-5, the complete variable domain reads NAGVMQNPRHLVRRRGQEARLRCSPMKGHSHVYWYRQLPEEGLKFMVYLQKENIIDESGMPKERFSAEFPKEGPSILRIQQVVRGDSAAYFCASSPSGQGNAQPQHFGDGTRLSIL.

The chain links TRBV6-5 to TRBJ1-1, with 9 bases lining up with TRBD1. Germline CDR1 and CDR2: MNHEY and SVGAGI. V shed 6 bases and J 4 bases; nucleotides not matched to a gene: 6. The CDR3 loop spans 14 amino acids. Here the CDR3 reads CASSRETGGTEAFF. The CDR3 bases are TGTGCCAGCAGCCGAGAGACAGGGGGCACTGAAGCTTTCTTT.

The chain employs TRBV6-6 and TRBJ2-1, with TRBD2 matching 10 bases. CDR3 size: 14 residues. Trimming cost V 6 bases and J 7 bases; bases outside gene matches: 6. Germline V CDR1 and CDR2: MNHNY, SVGAGI (reference sequence). The CDR3 sequence is CASRPSGSENEQFF. For the CDR3, the DNA is TGTGCCAGCAGGCCTAGCGGGAGTGAGAATGAGCAGTTCTTC.

This sequence joins TRBV3-1 (or the pseudogene TRBV3-2) and TRBJ2-7; 7 bases are a match to TRBD1. The CDR3 runs to 14 residues. The ends lost 3 bases at V and 6 bases at J; junction bases unmatched: 8. Germline V gene lookup returns CDR1 LGHDT and CDR2 YNNKEL (reference sequence). This chain's CDR3 is CASSHRDRLREQYF. DNA of the CDR3: TGTGCCAGCAGCCATCGGGACAGACTTCGCGAGCAGTACTTC.

This chain uses TRBV18 with TRBJ1-1; 7 positions agree with TRBD1. The CDR3 has 16 residues. V trimming: 6 bases; J trimming: 2 bases; junction bases outside the gene matches: 12. Germline V CDR1 and CDR2: KGHSH, LQKENI. The chain's CDR3 is CASSEVPGQPNTEAFF. The CDR3 nucleotides read TGTGCCAGCTCCGAAGTCCCGGGACAGCCTAACACTGAAGCTTTCTTT. The full variable domain, completed using reference TRBV18 and TRBJ1-1, is NAGVMQNPRHLVRRRGQEARLRCSPMKGHSHVYWYRQLPEEGLKFMVYLQKENIIDESGMPKERFSAEFPKEGPSILRIQQVVRGDSAAYFCASSEVPGQPNTEAFFGQGTRLTVV.

V and J are TRBV4-2 and TRBJ1-1, with unresolved D. V gave up 1 base and J gave up 4 bases, with 16 bases separating them. CDR1 and CDR2 from the germline V gene are LGHNA and YNFKEQ. The CDR3 runs 16 residues. The CDR3 loop is CASSQVGTAGGTEAFF. In DNA form, the CDR3 reads TGTGCCAGCAGCCAAGTAGGTACGGCAGGTGGCACTGAAGCTTTCTTT.

The chain is built from TRBV27 and TRBJ2-5, with a weak D call TRBD1 (5 bases). Germline CDR1 is MNHEY and CDR2 is SMNVEV (reference sequence). V lost 5 bases to trimming and J lost 0 bases, with 16 bases between them. The CDR3 runs to 16 residues. The CDR3 DNA is TGTGCCAGCAGTCTTCTAGGGGCGAGACACCAAGAGACCCAGTACTTC. Its translation: CASSLLGARHQETQYF.

The J gene is TRBJ2-3, the V gene TRBV5-1; the D gene is possibly TRBD1 (5 bases). The CDR3 loop spans 15 amino acids. Germline V gene sequence: CDR1 SGHRS, CDR2 YFSETQ. V shed 0 bases and J shed 0 bases, with 8 bases lying between them. The CDR3 loop reads CASSLAYRSTDTQYF. The CDR3 DNA sequence: TGCGCCAGCAGCTTGGCTTACAGGAGCACAGATACGCAGTATTTT.

J is TRBJ1-4 and V is TRBV18; D is possibly TRBD1 (5 bases). Deletions cut 1 base from V and 8 bases from J, with 8 bases between. The CDR3 contains 13 residues. In germline, CDR1 is KGHSH, CDR2 LQKENI. The CDR3: CASSPLDNEKLFF. The CDR3 DNA reads as TGTGCCAGCTCACCACTGGACAACGAAAAACTGTTTTTT.

This chain connects TRBV10-2 to TRBJ2-6, with 8 nucleotides matching TRBD1. The CDR3 sequence is 17 residues long. The J segment lost 2 bases and the V segment lost 2 bases, leaving 5 bases of the junction unmatched. CDR1 and CDR2 (germline): WSHSY, SAAADI. Here the CDR3 reads CASSEADRGPGANVLTF. In DNA, the CDR3 is TGCGCCAGCAGTGAGGCCGACAGGGGCCCTGGGGCCAACGTCCTGACTTTC.

As regards this clone: The sample has other DNA sequences that encode this CDR3 too. The gene calls are TRBV2 and TRBJ2-1, with 9 bases fitting TRBD2. V was pared by 4 bases and J by 4 bases, with 2 bases of the junction left unmatched. Germline assignment: CDR1 SNHLY and CDR2 FYNNEI. This CDR3 has 14 amino acids. The CDR3 here is CASSGLAVYNEQFF. CDR3 sequence (DNA): TGTGCCAGCAGTGGACTAGCGGTATACAATGAGCAGTTCTTC.

The V and J genes are TRBV10-1 and TRBJ2-7; 9 bases line up with TRBD2. The V segment lost 3 bases and the J segment 6 bases; nucleotides outside the gene matches: 12. The CDR3 has 16 residues. Germline V gene data show CDR1 as WNHNN and CDR2 as SYGVQD (reference sequence). The CDR3 loop is CASSESMTGLAVEQYF. CDR3 sequence (DNA): TGCGCCAGCAGTGAAAGTATGACGGGACTAGCAGTCGAGCAGTACTTC.

The chain is built from TRBV5-1 and TRBJ1-2; TRBD1 matches at 7 bases. Losses at the gene ends were 4 bases for V and 3 bases for J; bases not matched to a gene: 3. Germline V lookup: CDR1 SGHRS, CDR2 YFSETQ. This CDR3 has 13 residues. CDR3 bases: TGCGCCAGCAGCGCCACAGGGGACTATGGCTACACCTTC. Its translation: CASSATGDYGYTF.

V gene TRBV11-1 combines with J gene TRBJ1-4, with a weak D call TRBD1 (6 bases). Trimming stripped 5 bases from V and 0 bases from J, with 13 bases between. This CDR3 has 16 residues. The germline V gene encodes CDR1 SGHAT and CDR2 FQDESV (reference sequence). The CDR3 DNA sequence: TGTGCCAGCAGCCCCGACAGGACCTCAACTAATGAAAAACTGTTTTTT. Translation: CASSPDRTSTNEKLFF.

The CDR3 DNA reads as TGCGCCAGCAGCTCGGGAGGGGGTCGGGATCAGCCCCAGCATTTT. This codes for CASSSGGGRDQPQHF. This chain uses TRBV5-1 with TRBJ1-5; a possible D gene is TRBD1 (6 bases). Germline CDR1 and CDR2: SGHRS and YFSETQ. V was cut by 3 bases and J by 5 bases, with 15 bases left in between. This CDR3 is 15 amino acids long.

The genes are TRBV4-1 and TRBJ1-1; TRBD1 is a possible D gene (6 bases). V was clipped by 1 base and J by 8 bases, with 23 bases between them. Germline-derived CDR1 and CDR2 are MGHRA and YSYEKL. The length of the CDR3 is 17 residues. For the CDR3, the DNA is TGCGCCAGCAGCCAAGTCCAACACAGGGTCGGCAGAATAGAAGCTTTCTTT. It translates to CASSQVQHRVGRIEAFF.

The chain carries TRBV5-6 and TRBJ2-3, with 9 bases that match TRBD2. Unmatched junction bases numbered 10, after V lost 6 bases and J lost 5 bases. The germline CDR1 and CDR2 sequences are SGHDT and YYEEEE. This CDR3 has 15 residues. The CDR3 nucleotides read TGTGCCAGCAACCACTTAGCGGGAGCTGGAGATACGCAGTATTTT. Translated: CASNHLAGAGDTQYF.

The V and J genes are TRBV28 and TRBJ1-1, with 7 bases aligning to TRBD1. CDR1 is MDHEN and CDR2 is SYDVKM in the germline V gene. Trimming at V came to 2 bases and at J to 5 bases, leaving 14 bases not matched to a gene. The CDR3 has 17 amino acids. The CDR3 bases are TGTGCCAGCAGTTTACTGGGCTATGGCAGGGGGACAACTGAAGCTTTCTTT. Translated: CASSLLGYGRGTTEAFF.

This chain joins TRBV19 and TRBJ2-1; TRBD2 matches at 9 bases. This CDR3 is built from 15 residues. CDR1 LNHDA and CDR2 SQIVND come from the germline V gene (reference sequence). V shed 4 bases, J shed 8 bases, and the junction held 9 bases outside the gene matches. CDR3 coding DNA: TGTGCCAGTAGTACTATAGCGGGGGCTGATTATGAGCAGTTCTTC. Its protein product is CASSTIAGADYEQFF.

The chain has TRBV28 and TRBJ1-5, with 7 bases that match TRBD1. Germline V gene lookup returns CDR1 MDHEN and CDR2 SYDVKM. The V segment lost 5 bases and the J segment 0 bases; nucleotides outside the gene matches: 10. This CDR3 is 17 amino acids long. The CDR3 bases are TGTGCCAGCAGTCGATTTACAGGGGCATATAGCAATCAGCCCCAGCATTTT. Its protein product is CASSRFTGAYSNQPQHF.

V usage is TRBV6-5 and J usage is TRBJ1-3; D is undetermined. The CDR3 has 13 residues. CDR1 is MNHEY, CDR2 SVGAGI, per germline. V shed 10 bases and J shed 4 bases, with 14 bases lying between them. The CDR3 region has the DNA TGTGCCACCCAAATGGGAGGCGGAAACACCATATATTTT. It yields the protein CATQMGGGNTIYF.

The rearrangement joins TRBV5-1 to TRBJ1-1; 8 bases align to TRBD1. CDR1 SGHRS and CDR2 YFSETQ come from the germline V gene. With 0 bases clipped from V and 4 bases from J, the junction kept 11 bases outside the gene matches. The CDR3 length is 17 residues. CDR3 nucleotides: TGCGCCAGCAGCTTGGCCGGTCAGGGGGCCTTGGGCACTGAAGCTTTCTTT. Protein: CASSLAGQGALGTEAFF. Complete variable domain (other parts from reference TRBV5-1 and TRBJ1-1): KAGVTQTPRYLIKTRGQQVTLSCSPISGHRSVSWYQQTPGQGLQFLFEYFSETQRNKGNFPGRFSGRQFSNSRSEMNVSTLELGDSALYLCASSLAGQGALGTEAFFGQGTRLTVV.

The rearrangement joins TRBV7-3 to TRBJ2-7, with 8 positions matching TRBD2. V gave up 5 bases and J gave up 2 bases; unmatched junction bases: 8. The CDR3 has 15 residues. CDR1 and CDR2 (germline): SGHTA, FQGTGA. CDR3 in amino acids: CASSPSGGGTYEQYF. As DNA, the CDR3 is TGTGCCAGCAGCCCCTCGGGAGGGGGGACCTACGAGCAGTACTTC.

The rearrangement links TRBV11-1 to TRBJ2-4; perhaps TRBD2 as D (5 bases). Trimming left V 3 bases short and J 7 bases short, with 13 bases between. Germline loops: CDR1 SGHAT, CDR2 FQDESV (reference sequence). The length of the CDR3 is 14 residues. DNA for the CDR3: TGTGCCAGCAGCTTCCCGGGCGGGCGGAACATTCAGTACTTC. It specifies CASSFPGGRNIQYF.

This clone was counted a single time. The chain has TRBV5-8 and TRBJ2-7, with 9 nucleotides matching TRBD1. Germline V gene data show CDR1 as SGHTS and CDR2 as YDEGEE. The junction had 3 bases not matched to a gene; V was cut back by 2 bases and J by 3 bases. The CDR3 is 14 residues long. The CDR3 coding sequence is TGTGCCAGCAGCTTTCTGACAGGGGGCTACGAGCAGTACTTC. Amino acids: CASSFLTGGYEQYF.

The rearrangement links TRBV30 to TRBJ1-2; 7 bases agree with TRBD1. From germline, CDR1 is GTSNPN and CDR2 SVGIG (reference sequence). CDR3 length: 13 amino acids. J was trimmed by 6 bases and V by 1 base; bases with no gene match: 5. Here the CDR3 DNA reads TGTGCCTGGAGTGCGACAGGGCTCGATGGCTACACCTTC. Translation gives CAWSATGLDGYTF.

The V and J genes are TRBV2 and TRBJ2-1, with D possibly matching TRBD2 (6 bases). V was clipped by 8 bases and J by 6 bases, with 17 bases between them. CDR3 length: 14 residues. The germline V gene encodes CDR1 SNHLY and CDR2 FYNNEI. The CDR3 loop is CASLSGGVSNEQFF. DNA of the CDR3: TGTGCCAGCCTATCCGGGGGAGTTAGCAATGAGCAGTTCTTC.